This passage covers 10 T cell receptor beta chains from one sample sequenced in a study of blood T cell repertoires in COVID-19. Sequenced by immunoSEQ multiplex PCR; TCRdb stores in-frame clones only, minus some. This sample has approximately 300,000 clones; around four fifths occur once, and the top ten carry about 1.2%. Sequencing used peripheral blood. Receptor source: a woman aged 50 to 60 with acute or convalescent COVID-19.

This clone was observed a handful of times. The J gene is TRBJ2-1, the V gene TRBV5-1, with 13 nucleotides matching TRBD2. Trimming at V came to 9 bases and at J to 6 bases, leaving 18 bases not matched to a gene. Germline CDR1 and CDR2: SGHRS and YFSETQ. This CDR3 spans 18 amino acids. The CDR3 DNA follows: TGCGCCACCAAAACCCAACCCGGGACTAGCGGGAACTTCAATGAGCAGTTCTTC. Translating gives CATKTQPGTSGNFNEQFF. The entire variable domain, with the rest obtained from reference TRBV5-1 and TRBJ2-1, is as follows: KAGVTQTPRYLIKTRGQQVTLSCSPISGHRSVSWYQQTPGQGLQFLFEYFSETQRNKGNFPGRFSGRQFSNSRSEMNVSTLELGDSALYLCATKTQPGTSGNFNEQFFGPGTRLTVL.

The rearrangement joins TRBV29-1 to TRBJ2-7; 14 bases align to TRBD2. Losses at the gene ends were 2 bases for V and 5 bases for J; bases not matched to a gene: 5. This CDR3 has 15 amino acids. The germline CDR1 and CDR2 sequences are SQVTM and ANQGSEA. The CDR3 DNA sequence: TGCAGCGTTGAACTTGGGACTAGCGGGAGTAACGAGCAGTACTTC. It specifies CSVELGTSGSNEQYF.

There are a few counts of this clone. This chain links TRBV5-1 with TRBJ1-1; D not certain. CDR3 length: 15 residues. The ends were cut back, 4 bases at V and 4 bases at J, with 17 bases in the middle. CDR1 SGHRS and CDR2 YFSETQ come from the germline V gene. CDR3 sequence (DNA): TGCGCCAGCAGCCAGAGGATGGGTCTGGGCACTGAAGCTTTCTTT. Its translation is CASSQRMGLGTEAFF.

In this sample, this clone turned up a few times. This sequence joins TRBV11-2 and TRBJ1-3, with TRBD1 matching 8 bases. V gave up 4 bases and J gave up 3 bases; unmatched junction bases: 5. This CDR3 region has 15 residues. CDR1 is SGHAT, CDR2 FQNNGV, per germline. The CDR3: CASSWTGKIGNTIYF. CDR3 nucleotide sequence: TGTGCCAGCAGCTGGACAGGGAAAATTGGAAACACCATATATTTT.

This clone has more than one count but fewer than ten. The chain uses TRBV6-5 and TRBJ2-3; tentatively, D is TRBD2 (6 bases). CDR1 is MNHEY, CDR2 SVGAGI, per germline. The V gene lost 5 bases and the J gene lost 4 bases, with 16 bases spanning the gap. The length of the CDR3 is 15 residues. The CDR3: CASSPAGLRADTQYF. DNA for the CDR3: TGTGCCAGCAGTCCAGCGGGCTTAAGGGCAGATACGCAGTATTTT.

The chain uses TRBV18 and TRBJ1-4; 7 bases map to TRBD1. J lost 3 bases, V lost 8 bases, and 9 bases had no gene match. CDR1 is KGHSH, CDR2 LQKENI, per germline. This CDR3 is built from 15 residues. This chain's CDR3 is CASRGGTDSNEKLFF. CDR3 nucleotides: TGTGCCAGCCGAGGTGGGACAGACTCTAATGAAAAACTGTTTTTT.

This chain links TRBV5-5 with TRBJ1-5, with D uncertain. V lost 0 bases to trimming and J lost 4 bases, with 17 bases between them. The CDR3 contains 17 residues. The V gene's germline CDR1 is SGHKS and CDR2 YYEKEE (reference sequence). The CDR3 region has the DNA TGTGCCAGCAGCTTGGCGGACTCTCATGGGCTTAATCAGCCCCAGCATTTT. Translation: CASSLADSHGLNQPQHF.

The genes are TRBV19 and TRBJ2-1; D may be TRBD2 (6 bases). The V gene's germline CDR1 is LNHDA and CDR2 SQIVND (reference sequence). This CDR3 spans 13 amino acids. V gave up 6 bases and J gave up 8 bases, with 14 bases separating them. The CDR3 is CASSMSWEDEQFF. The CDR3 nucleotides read TGTGCCAGTAGCATGTCTTGGGAGGATGAGCAGTTCTTC.

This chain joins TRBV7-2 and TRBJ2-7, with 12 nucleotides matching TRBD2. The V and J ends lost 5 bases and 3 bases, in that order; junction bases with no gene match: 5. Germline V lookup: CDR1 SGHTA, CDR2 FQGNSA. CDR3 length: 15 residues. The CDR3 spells CASSAQTSGSYEQYF. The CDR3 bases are TGTGCCAGCAGCGCCCAGACTAGCGGGAGCTACGAGCAGTACTTC.

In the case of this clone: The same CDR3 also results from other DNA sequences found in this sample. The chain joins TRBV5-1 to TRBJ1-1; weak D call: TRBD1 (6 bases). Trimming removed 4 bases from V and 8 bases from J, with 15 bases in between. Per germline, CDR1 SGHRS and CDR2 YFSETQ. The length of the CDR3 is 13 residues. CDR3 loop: CASSTPGHPEAFF. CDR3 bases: TGCGCCAGCAGCACGCCGGGACACCCCGAAGCTTTCTTT.